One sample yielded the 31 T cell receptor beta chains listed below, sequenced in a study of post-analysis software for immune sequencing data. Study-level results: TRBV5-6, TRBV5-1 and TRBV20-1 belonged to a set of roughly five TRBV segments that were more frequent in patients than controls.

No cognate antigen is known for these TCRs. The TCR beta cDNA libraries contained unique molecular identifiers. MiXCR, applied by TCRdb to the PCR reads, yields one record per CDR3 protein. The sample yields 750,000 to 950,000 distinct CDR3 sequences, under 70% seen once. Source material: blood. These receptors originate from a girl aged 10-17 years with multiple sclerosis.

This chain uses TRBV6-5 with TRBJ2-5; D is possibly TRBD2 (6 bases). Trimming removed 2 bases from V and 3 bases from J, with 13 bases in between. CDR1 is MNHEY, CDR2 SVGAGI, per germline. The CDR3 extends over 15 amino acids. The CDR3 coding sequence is TGTGCCAGCAGTTACCTCGGGACTGGCAAAGAGACCCAGTACTTC. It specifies CASSYLGTGKETQYF.

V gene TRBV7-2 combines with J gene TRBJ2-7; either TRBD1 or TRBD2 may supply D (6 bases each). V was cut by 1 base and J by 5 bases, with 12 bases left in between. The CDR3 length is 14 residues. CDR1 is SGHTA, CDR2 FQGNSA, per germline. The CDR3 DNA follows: TGTGCCAGCAGCTTAGGGGGGGCTAGAGACGAGCAGTACTTC. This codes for CASSLGGARDEQYF. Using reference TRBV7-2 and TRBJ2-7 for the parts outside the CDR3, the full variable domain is GAGVSQSPSNKVTEKGKDVELRCDPISGHTALYWYRQSLGQGLEFLIYFQGNSAPDKSGLPSDRFSAERTGGSVSTLTIQRTQQEDSAVYLCASSLGGARDEQYFGPGTRLTVT.

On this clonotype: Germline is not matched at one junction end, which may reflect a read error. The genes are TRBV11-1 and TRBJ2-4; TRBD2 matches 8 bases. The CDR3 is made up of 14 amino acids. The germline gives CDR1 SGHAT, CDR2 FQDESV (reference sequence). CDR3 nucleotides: TGTGCCAGCAGCGTAGCGGGGACCAAAAACATTCAGTACTTC. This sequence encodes CASSVAGTKNIQYF.

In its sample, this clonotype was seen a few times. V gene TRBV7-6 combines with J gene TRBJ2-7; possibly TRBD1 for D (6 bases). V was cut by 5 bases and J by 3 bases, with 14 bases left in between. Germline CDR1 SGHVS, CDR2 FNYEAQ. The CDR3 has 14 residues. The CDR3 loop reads CASSPRQANYEQYF. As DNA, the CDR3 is TGTGCCAGCAGCCCCCGACAGGCCAACTACGAGCAGTACTTC. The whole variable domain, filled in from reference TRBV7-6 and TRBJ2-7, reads GAGVSQSPRYKVTKRGQDVALRCDPISGHVSLYWYRQALGQGPEFLTYFNYEAQQDKSGLPNDRFSAERPEGSISTLTIQRTEQRDSAMYRCASSPRQANYEQYFGPGTRLTVT.

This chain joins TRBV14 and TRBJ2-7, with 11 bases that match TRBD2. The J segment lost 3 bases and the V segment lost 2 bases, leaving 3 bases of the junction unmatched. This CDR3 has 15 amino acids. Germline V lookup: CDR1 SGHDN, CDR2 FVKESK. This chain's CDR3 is CASSQLAGGFYEQYF. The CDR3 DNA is TGTGCCAGCAGCCAACTAGCGGGGGGCTTCTACGAGCAGTACTTC. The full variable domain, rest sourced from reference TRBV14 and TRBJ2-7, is EAGVTQFPSHSVIEKGQTVTLRCDPISGHDNLYWYRRVMGKEIKFLLHFVKESKQDESGMPNNRFLAERTGGTYSTLKVQPAELEDSGVYFCASSQLAGGFYEQYFGPGTRLTVT.

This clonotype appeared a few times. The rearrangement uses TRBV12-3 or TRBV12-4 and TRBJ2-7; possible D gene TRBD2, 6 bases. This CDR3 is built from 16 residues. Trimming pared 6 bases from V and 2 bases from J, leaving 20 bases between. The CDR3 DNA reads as TGTGCCAGCAGCCAACTCTTGCTAGCGAAAACCTACGAGCAGTACTTC. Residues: CASSQLLLAKTYEQYF.

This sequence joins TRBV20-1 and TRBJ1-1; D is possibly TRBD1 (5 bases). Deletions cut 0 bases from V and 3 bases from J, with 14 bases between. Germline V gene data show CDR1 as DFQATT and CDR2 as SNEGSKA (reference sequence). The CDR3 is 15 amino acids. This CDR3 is CSARDSLGRDTEAFF. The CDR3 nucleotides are TGCAGTGCTAGAGATTCTTTGGGCAGGGACACTGAAGCTTTCTTT.

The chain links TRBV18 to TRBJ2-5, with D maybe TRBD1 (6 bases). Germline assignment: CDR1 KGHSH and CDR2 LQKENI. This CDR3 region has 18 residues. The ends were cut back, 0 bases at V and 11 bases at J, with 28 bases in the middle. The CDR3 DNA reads TGTGCCAGCTCACCACCGAGAGCTACTTACAGGGAGTTGTCGGAGCAGTACTTC. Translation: CASSPPRATYRELSEQYF.

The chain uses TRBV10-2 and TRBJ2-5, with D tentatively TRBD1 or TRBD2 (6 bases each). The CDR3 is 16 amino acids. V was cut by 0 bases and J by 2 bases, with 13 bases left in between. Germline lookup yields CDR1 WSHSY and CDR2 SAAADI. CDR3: CASSESVGGGQETQYF. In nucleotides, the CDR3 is TGCGCCAGCAGTGAGTCTGTCGGAGGGGGACAAGAGACCCAGTACTTC.

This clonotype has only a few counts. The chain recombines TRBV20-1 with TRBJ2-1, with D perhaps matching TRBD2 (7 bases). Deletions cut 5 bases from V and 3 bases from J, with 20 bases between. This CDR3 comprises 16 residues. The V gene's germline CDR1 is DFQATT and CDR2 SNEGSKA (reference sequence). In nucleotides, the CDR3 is TGCAGTGCTCCCCAAAGGGGGAGGGCTCTCTACAATGAGCAGTTCTTC. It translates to CSAPQRGRALYNEQFF.

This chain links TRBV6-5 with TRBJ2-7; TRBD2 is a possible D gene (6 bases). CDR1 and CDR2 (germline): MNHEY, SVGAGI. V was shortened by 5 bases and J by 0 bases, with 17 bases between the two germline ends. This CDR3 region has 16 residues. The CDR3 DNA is TGTGCCAGCAGTAGACCCGGGGGTCCCCTCTCCTACGAGCAGTACTTC. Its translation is CASSRPGGPLSYEQYF.

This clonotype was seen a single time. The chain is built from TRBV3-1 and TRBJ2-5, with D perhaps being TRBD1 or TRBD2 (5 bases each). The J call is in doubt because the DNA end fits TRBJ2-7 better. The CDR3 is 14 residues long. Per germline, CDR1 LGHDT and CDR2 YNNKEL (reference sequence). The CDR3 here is CASSQGTGPSEQYF. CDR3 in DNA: TGTGCCAGCAGCCAAGGAACGGGACCGAGCGAGCAGTACTTC.

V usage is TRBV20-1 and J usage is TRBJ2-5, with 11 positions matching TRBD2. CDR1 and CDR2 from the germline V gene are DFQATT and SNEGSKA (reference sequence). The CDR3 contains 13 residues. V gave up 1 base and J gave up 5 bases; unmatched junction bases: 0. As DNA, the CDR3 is TGCAGTGCTAGAGTAGCGGGGGGGGAGACCCAGTACTTC. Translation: CSARVAGGETQYF.

CDR3 bases: TGTGCCAGCATCGGGACTAGCGGAAACATTCAGTACTTC. Translation: CASIGTSGNIQYF. The chain employs TRBV6-1 and TRBJ2-4; 11 bases align to TRBD2. V was clipped by 7 bases and J by 6 bases; unmatched bases: 2. Germline lookup yields CDR1 MNHNS and CDR2 SASEGT. This CDR3 contains 13 residues.

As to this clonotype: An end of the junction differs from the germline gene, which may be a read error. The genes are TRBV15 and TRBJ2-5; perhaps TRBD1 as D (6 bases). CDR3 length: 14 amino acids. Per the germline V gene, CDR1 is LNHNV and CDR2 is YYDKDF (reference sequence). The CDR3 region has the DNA TGTGCCACCGGCAGAGTTAACAGGGAAGAGACCCAGTACTTC. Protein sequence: CATGRVNREETQYF.

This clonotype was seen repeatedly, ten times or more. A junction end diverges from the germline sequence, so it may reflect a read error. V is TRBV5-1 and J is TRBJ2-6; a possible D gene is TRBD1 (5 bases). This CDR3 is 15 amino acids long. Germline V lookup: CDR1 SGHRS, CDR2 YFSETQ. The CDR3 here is CASSPQGTGANVLTF. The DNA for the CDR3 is TGTGCCAGCAGCCCGCAGGGAACTGGGGCCAACGTCCTGACTTTC.

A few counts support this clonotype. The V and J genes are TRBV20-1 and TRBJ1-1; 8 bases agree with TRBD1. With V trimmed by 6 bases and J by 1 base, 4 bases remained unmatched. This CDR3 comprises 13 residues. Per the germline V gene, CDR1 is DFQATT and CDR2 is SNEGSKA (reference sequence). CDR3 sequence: CSATTGANTEAFF. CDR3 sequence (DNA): TGCAGTGCCACGACAGGGGCGAACACTGAAGCTTTCTTT.

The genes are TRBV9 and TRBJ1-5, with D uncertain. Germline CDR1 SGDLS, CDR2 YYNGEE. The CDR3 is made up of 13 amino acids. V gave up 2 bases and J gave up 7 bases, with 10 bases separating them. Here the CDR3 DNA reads TGTGCCAGCAGCGTTCGTGAGAGCCAGCCCCAGCATTTT. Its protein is CASSVRESQPQHF.

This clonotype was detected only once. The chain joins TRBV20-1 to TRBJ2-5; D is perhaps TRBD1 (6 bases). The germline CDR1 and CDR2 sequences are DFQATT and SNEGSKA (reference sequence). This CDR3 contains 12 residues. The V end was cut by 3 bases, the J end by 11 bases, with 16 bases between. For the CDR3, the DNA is TGCAGTGCTAGCTACCGCGAGGGGGAGCAGTACTTC. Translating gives CSASYREGEQYF.

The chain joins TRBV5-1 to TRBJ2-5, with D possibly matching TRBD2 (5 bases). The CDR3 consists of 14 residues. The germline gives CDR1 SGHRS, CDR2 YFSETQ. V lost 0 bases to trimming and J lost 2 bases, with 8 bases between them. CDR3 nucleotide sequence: TGCGCCAGCAGCTTGGGTAGCGCTCAAGAGACCCAGTACTTC. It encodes CASSLGSAQETQYF.

The CDR3 nucleotides are TGTGCCAGCAGGGACAGTATCTCCTACGAGCAGTACTTC. The encoded protein is CASRDSISYEQYF. The chain employs TRBV6-1 and TRBJ2-7, with TRBD1 as a possible D gene (6 bases). The germline CDR1 and CDR2 sequences are MNHNS and SASEGT. The CDR3 loop spans 13 amino acids. V lost 6 bases, J lost 0 bases, and 9 bases lay in between.

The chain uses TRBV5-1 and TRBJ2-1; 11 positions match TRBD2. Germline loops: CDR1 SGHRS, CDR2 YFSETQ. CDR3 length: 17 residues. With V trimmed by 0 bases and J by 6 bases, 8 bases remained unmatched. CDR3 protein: CASSLGNSGRAPNEQFF. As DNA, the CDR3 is TGCGCCAGCAGCTTGGGGAATAGCGGGAGGGCCCCCAATGAGCAGTTCTTC.

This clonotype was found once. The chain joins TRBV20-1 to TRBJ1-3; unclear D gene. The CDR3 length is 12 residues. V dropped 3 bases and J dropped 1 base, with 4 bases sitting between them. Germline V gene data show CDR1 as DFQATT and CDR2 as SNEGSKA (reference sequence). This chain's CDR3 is CSASTSGNTIYF. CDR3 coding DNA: TGCAGTGCTAGTACGTCTGGAAACACCATATATTTT.

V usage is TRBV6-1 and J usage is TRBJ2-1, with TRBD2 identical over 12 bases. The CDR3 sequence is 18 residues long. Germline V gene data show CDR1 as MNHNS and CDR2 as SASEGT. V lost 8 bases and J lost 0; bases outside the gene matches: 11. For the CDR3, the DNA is TGTGCCAGCTCCCCTAGCGGGAGGGGGACAAGCTCCTACAATGAGCAGTTCTTC. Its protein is CASSPSGRGTSSYNEQFF.

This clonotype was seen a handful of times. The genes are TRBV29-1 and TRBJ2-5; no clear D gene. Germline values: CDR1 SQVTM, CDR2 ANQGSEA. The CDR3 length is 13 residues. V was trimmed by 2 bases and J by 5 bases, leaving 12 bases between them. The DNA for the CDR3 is TGCAGCGTTGAAACTTCAGAATTGGAGACCCAGTACTTC. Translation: CSVETSELETQYF.

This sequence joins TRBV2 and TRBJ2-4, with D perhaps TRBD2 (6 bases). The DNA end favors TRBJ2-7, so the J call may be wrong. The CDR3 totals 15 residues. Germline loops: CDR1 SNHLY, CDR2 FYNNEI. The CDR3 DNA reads TGTGCCAGCAGTGATGGATTGGGGCGGGGAGGCGAGCAGTACTTC. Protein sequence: CASSDGLGRGGEQYF.

This CDR3 is CATRQRGRETYGYTF. Written as DNA, the CDR3 is TGTGCCACCAGGCAAAGAGGGCGCGAAACCTATGGCTACACCTTC. The V gene is TRBV15, the J gene TRBJ1-2, with no clear D. The CDR3 loop spans 15 amino acids. V lost 6 bases and J 4 bases, leaving 18 bases between the germline ends. Germline loops: CDR1 LNHNV, CDR2 YYDKDF (reference sequence).

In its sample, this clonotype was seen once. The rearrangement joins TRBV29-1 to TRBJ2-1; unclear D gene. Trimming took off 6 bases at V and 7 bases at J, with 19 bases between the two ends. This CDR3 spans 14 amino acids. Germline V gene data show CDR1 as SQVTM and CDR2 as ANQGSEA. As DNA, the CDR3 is TGCAGCGTCGCAAGTCAGTACCCCCCTAATGAGCAGTTCTTC. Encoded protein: CSVASQYPPNEQFF.

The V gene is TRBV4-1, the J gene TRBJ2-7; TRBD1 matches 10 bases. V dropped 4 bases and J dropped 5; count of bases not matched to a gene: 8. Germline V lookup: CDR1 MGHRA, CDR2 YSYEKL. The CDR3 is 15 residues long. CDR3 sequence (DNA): TGCGCCAGCAGCCGAGAGGGACAGGGGATGAACGAGCAGTACTTC. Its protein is CASSREGQGMNEQYF.

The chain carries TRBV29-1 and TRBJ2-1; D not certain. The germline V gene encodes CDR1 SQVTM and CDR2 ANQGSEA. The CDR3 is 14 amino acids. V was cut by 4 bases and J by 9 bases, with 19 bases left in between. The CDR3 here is CSVGRYSGDGEQFF. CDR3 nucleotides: TGCAGCGTTGGACGCTATAGTGGAGACGGTGAGCAGTTCTTC.

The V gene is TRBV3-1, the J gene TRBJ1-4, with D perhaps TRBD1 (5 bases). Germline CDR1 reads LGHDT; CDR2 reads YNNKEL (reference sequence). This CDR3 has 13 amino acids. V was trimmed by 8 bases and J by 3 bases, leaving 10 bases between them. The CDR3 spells CASGRGPNEKLFF. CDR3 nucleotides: TGTGCCAGCGGGCGGGGCCCTAATGAAAAACTGTTTTTT.